The T cell receptor beta chain described here comes from a study of OX40 agonist ivuxolimab in advanced cancers. Assay used: immunoSEQ multiplex PCR; TCRdb lists only in-frame clones, some missing. The table records about 61,000 clones, around 91% of them present only once. Per germline, CDR1 LNHDA and CDR2 SQIVND (reference sequence). V was clipped by 8 bases and J by 5 bases; unmatched bases: 12. The CDR3 length is 15 residues. The chain recombines TRBV19 with TRBJ1-1; TRBD1 matches at 9 bases. The receptor comes from an adult with an advanced solid tumor such as melanoma, head and neck, liver or kidney cancer. The source material was CD4+ or CD8+ T cells sorted from blood, sampled in a trial of the OX40 agonist ivuxolimab. The CDR3 DNA follows: TGTGCCAGTTCACACCCGGGACAGGGATTGACTGAAGCTTTCTTT. Translated: CASSHPGQGLTEAFF.